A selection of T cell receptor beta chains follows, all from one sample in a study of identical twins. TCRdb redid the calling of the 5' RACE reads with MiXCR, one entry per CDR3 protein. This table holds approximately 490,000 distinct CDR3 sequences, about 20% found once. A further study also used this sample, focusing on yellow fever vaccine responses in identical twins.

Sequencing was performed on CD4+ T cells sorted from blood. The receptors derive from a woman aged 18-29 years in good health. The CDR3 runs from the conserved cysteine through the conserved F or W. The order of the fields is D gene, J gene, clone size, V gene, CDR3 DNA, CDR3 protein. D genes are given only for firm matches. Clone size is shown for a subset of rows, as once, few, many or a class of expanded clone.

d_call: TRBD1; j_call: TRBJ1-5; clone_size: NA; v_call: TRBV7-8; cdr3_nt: TGTGCCAGCAGCCCCGGGACAGGGGCTGACAGCAATCAGCCCCAGCATTTT; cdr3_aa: CASSPGTGADSNQPQHF
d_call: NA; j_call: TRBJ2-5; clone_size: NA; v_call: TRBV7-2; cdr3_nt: TGTGCCAGCAGCTTAGATTTCATAGAGACCCAGTACTTC; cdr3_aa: CASSLDFIETQYF
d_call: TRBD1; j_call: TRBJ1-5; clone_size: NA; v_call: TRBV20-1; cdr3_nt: TGCAGTGCTTCCCGAGGACAGGGGAATCAGCCCCAGCATTTT; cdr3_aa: CSASRGQGNQPQHF
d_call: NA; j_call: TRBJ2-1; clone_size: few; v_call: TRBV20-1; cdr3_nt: TGCAGTGAGTCGGGACAAAACAATGAGCAGTTCTTC; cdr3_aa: CSESGQNNEQFF
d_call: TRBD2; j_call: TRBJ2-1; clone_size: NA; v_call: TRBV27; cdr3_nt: TGTGCCACCAGACTAGCGGGAAGAGACAATGAGCAGTTCTTC; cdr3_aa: CATRLAGRDNEQFF
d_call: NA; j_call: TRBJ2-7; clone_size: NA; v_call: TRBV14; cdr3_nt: TGTGCCAGCAGCCAAGTCGGGAGCTCCTACGAGCAGTACTTC; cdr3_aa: CASSQVGSSYEQYF
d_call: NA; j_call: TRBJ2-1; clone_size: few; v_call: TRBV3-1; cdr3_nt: TGTGCCAGCAGCCAAGAGGGGGGTCAACGATACAATGAGCAGTTCTTC; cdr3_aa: CASSQEGGQRYNEQFF
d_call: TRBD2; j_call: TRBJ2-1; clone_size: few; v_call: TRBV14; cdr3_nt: TGTGCCAGCAGCCCTCGGGGTAGCGGGAGCGAATTCTCCTACAATGAGCAGTTCTTC; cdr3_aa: CASSPRGSGSEFSYNEQFF
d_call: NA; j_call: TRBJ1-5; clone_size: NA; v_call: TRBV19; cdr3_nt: TGTGCCAGTAGCCACAGGGTAGGCCAGCCCCAGCATTTT; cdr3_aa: CASSHRVGQPQHF
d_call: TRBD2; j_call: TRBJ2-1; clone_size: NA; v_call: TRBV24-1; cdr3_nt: TGTGCCACCAGTGCTAGCGGGGGCTCCTACAATGAGCAGTTCTTC; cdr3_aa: CATSASGGSYNEQFF
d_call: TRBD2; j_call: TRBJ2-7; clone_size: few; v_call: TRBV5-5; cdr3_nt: TGTGCCAGCAGCCCACTAGCGGGAGCTACCTACGAGCAGTACTTC; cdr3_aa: CASSPLAGATYEQYF
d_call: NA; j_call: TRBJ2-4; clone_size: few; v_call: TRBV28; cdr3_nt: TGTGCCAGCAGTTATGGGGGTCCGAAAAACATTCAGTACTTC; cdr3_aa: CASSYGGPKNIQYF
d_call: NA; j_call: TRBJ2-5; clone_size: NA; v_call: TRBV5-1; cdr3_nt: TGCGCCAGCAGCTTCAGAGGGACTCTCTTCTCCGTGGGGCAAGAGACCCAGTACTTC; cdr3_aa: CASSFRGTLFSVGQETQYF
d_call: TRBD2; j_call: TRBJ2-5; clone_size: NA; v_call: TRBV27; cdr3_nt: TGTGCCAGCAGTTTGCGGGGGGGGCGGGAGACCCAGTACTTC; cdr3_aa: CASSLRGGRETQYF
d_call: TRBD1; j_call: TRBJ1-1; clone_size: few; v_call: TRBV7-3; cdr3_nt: TGTGCCAGCAGCTCAACAGGGGGGGTCACTGAAGCTTTCTTT; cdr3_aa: CASSSTGGVTEAFF
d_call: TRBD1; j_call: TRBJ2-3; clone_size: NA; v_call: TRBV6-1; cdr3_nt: TGTGCCAGCAGACCCGGGGACAGAACAGATACGCAGTATTTT; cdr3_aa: CASRPGDRTDTQYF
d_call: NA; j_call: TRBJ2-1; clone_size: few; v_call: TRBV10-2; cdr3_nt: TGCGCCAGCAGTGTGGGTAGCGGCTTCTACAATGAGCAGTTCTTC; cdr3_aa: CASSVGSGFYNEQFF
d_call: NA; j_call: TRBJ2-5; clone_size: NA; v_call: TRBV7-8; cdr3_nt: TGTGCCAGCAGCTTAGGGGCCATCGTTGGAGAGACCCAGTACTTC; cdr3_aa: CASSLGAIVGETQYF
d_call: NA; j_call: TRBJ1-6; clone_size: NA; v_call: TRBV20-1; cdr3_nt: TGCAGTGCTAGGGTGGGGGCTAATTCACCCCTCCACTTT; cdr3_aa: CSARVGANSPLHF